The 6 T cell receptor beta chains below come from one sample, sequenced in a study of blood T cells in healthy people across ages. With a J-beta primer mix and a sample-barcoded 5' primer, a second PCR ran about 7 to 12 cycles. In TCRdb, the 5' RACE reads were re-called with MiXCR into one record per CDR3 protein. The sample shows about 730,000 distinct CDR3 sequences, roughly 45% of them seen only once. The sequenced sample consisted of blood. The receptor set was obtained from a woman aged 55-70 years in good health.

The chain uses TRBV6-5 and TRBJ1-2; weak D call: TRBD1 (5 bases). Per the germline V gene, CDR1 is MNHEY and CDR2 is SVGAGI. This CDR3 contains 14 residues. V was shortened by 2 bases and J by 2 bases, with 9 bases between the two germline ends. CDR3: CASSYQKGNYGYTF. In nucleotides, the CDR3 is TGTGCCAGCAGTTACCAGAAGGGGAACTATGGCTACACCTTC.

The CDR3 region has the DNA TGTGCCAGCAGCTTAGCCGACAGGGTGGCAAATGAAAAACTGTTTTTT. Translation gives CASSLADRVANEKLFF. The chain employs TRBV7-6 and TRBJ1-4; the match to TRBD1 covers 7 bases. Germline V gene sequence: CDR1 SGHVS, CDR2 FNYEAQ. V dropped 0 bases and J dropped 5; count of bases not matched to a gene: 6. The CDR3 sequence is 16 residues long.

This rearrangement joins TRBV18 to TRBJ2-7, with 8 bases lining up with TRBD2. This CDR3 has 15 residues. Germline CDR1 KGHSH, CDR2 LQKENI. Germline trimming cut 4 bases from V and 1 base from J; bases unmatched to any gene: 6. The CDR3 DNA is TGTGCCAGCTCACGACCGGGACTAGTTTCCTACGAGCAGTACTTC. Its protein is CASSRPGLVSYEQYF.

Remarks on this clonotype: One junction end does not reproduce the germline sequence, and a read error may be involved. J is TRBJ2-3 and V is TRBV10-3; 9 bases match TRBD2. The CDR3 loop spans 13 amino acids. CDR1 and CDR2 from the germline V gene are ENHRY and SYGVKD. CDR3 nucleotide sequence: TGTGCCACCAGTAGCGGGAGTACGGATACGCGGTATTTT. Protein product: CATSSGSTDTRYF.

Ten or more counts support this clonotype. The V gene is TRBV29-1, the J gene TRBJ2-1; tentative D call: TRBD1 (6 bases). Trimming shortened V by 6 bases and J by 0 bases, and 21 bases separated the two germline ends. The CDR3 consists of 17 residues. The germline CDR1 and CDR2 sequences are SQVTM and ANQGSEA. The chain's CDR3 is CSVGAGIWADSYNEQFF. Here the CDR3 DNA reads TGCAGCGTGGGGGCCGGGATTTGGGCAGACTCCTACAATGAGCAGTTCTTC.

In its sample, this clonotype was seen many times. The chain recombines TRBV3-1 with TRBJ2-1; D gene uncertain. Trimming took off 0 bases at V and 10 bases at J, with 10 bases between the two ends. Germline V CDR1 and CDR2: LGHDT, YNNKEL (reference sequence). There are 13 residues in the CDR3. The CDR3 region has the DNA TGTGCCAGCAGCCAAGATTTGTCACAAGAGCAGTTCTTC. It translates to CASSQDLSQEQFF.